Sequencing of this T cell receptor beta chain was carried out in a study of technical replicates of blood from a handful of donors. V trimming: 0 bases; J trimming: 2 bases; junction bases outside the gene matches: 10. Germline V gene sequence: CDR1 LGHNA, CDR2 YNFKEQ. The CDR3 is made up of 18 amino acids. Sequenced by immunoSEQ multiplex PCR; TCRdb stores in-frame clones only, minus some. In the table there are 99,000 or so clones, about 95% of which are singletons. The source material was T cells isolated from PBMCs. The receptor was isolated from a human donor in good health. The chain is built from TRBV4-2 and TRBJ1-5; 7 positions agree with TRBD1. The CDR3 region is CASSQEARYRGGNQPQHF. CDR3 DNA: TGTGCCAGCAGCCAAGAGGCTCGATACAGGGGTGGCAATCAGCCCCAGCATTTT.